The 15 T cell receptor beta chains presented below share a single source sample, sequenced in a study of T cell responses to AZD1222 COVID-19 vaccine. Only in-frame clones appear in the TCRdb table, and some are missing; sequencing was by immunoSEQ multiplex PCR. The table records 6,000 to 6,500 clones, about 87% of them present only once. The sequencing used peripheral blood, collected 28 days after the second AZD1222 dose. All receptors derive from an adult who received the AZD1222 COVID-19 vaccine.

The genes are TRBV9 and TRBJ2-3, with D hard to call. The length of the CDR3 is 15 residues. Trimming took 0 bases from V and 2 from J, leaving 10 bases between them. Looked up from germline, CDR1 is SGDLS and CDR2 is YYNGEE. This CDR3 is CASSVEGLFTDTQYF. The DNA for the CDR3 is TGTGCCAGCAGCGTAGAAGGTCTATTCACAGATACGCAGTATTTT. The variable domain in full, with the rest retrieved from reference TRBV9 and TRBJ2-3, is DSGVTQTPKHLITATGQRVTLRCSPRSGDLSVYWYQQSLDQGLQFLIQYYNGEERAKGNILERFSAQQFPDLHSELNLSSLELGDSALYFCASSVEGLFTDTQYFGPGTRLTVL.

Within the sample, this clone is large. V is TRBV28 and J is TRBJ2-3, with TRBD2 identical over 12 bases. CDR3 length: 20 residues. Germline V gives CDR1 MDHEN, CDR2 SYDVKM. The V gene end was trimmed by 7 bases and the J gene end by 4 bases; junction bases not matched to a gene: 21. In DNA form, the CDR3 reads TGTGCCAGCAACCTTCCGACTAGCGGGAGTTCATGGCATTCCCCAGATACGCAGTATTTT. It translates to CASNLPTSGSSWHSPDTQYF.

This clone was recorded only once. The chain combines TRBV3-1 (or the pseudogene TRBV3-2) with TRBJ1-6; possible D gene TRBD1, 5 bases. CDR3 length equals 14 residues. V lost 1 base, J lost 7 bases, and 8 bases lay in between. Germline V CDR1 and CDR2: LGHDT, YNNKEL (reference sequence). Here the CDR3 reads CASSQGQLNSPLHF. The CDR3 region has the DNA TGTGCCAGCAGCCAAGGACAGTTGAATTCACCCCTCCACTTT.

This chain connects TRBV5-1 to TRBJ2-5, with D unresolved. CDR1 SGHRS and CDR2 YFSETQ come from the germline V gene. V shed 4 bases and J shed 4 bases, with 14 bases lying between them. This CDR3 spans 14 amino acids. This CDR3 is CASSLPDSGETQYF. The CDR3 DNA sequence: TGCGCCAGCAGCCTGCCGGATTCGGGAGAGACCCAGTACTTC.

This rearrangement joins TRBV5-1 to TRBJ2-1, with D perhaps matching TRBD2 (5 bases). The germline V and J ends were trimmed by 1 base and 0 bases, with 11 bases remaining between them. The CDR3 contains 16 residues. The germline CDR1 and CDR2 sequences are SGHRS and YFSETQ. The CDR3 DNA reads as TGCGCCAGCAGCTTGTCTGCGGGCCTCTCCTACAATGAGCAGTTCTTC. Translating gives CASSLSAGLSYNEQFF.

The gene calls are TRBV5-1 and TRBJ2-3; D not certain. This CDR3 spans 15 amino acids. Trimming removed 7 bases at V and 0 bases at J, with 15 bases between. Germline V gene data show CDR1 as SGHRS and CDR2 as YFSETQ. The CDR3 nucleotides are TGCGCCAGCCGGAAAGACTCTACTAGCACAGATACGCAGTATTTT. This encodes CASRKDSTSTDTQYF.

The chain has TRBV7-2 and TRBJ2-7, with D possibly TRBD2 on 6 matching bases. CDR1 is SGHTA and CDR2 is FQGNSA in the germline V gene. V lost 5 bases and J lost 7, with 15 bases in between. CDR3 length: 13 residues. The CDR3 is CASSPRGAGEQYV. CDR3 in DNA: TGTGCCAGCAGCCCGAGAGGGGCGGGGGAGCAGTACGTC.

The chain employs TRBV18 and TRBJ2-5; D is unresolved. V was clipped by 0 bases and J by 6 bases, with 17 bases between them. Per germline, CDR1 KGHSH and CDR2 LQKENI. This CDR3 has 16 amino acids. CDR3 coding DNA: TGTGCCAGCTCACCACCTCGAGCCCAAGAGGTAAAGACCCAGTACTTC. It translates to CASSPPRAQEVKTQYF.

This clone was counted only a few times. The V call is TRBV19, the J call TRBJ1-5; D gene ambiguous. The V end was cut by 2 bases, the J end by 0 bases, with 14 bases between. Germline assignment: CDR1 LNHDA and CDR2 SQIVND (reference sequence). The CDR3 totals 17 residues. The CDR3 region is CASSISPPGYSNQPQHF. CDR3 in DNA: TGTGCCAGTAGTATATCCCCCCCAGGCTATAGCAATCAGCCCCAGCATTTT.

CDR3: CASSPDREKLFF. The DNA of the CDR3 is TGTGCCAGCAGCCCGGACAGGGAAAAACTGTTTTTT. The V gene is TRBV7-7, the J gene TRBJ1-4; 7 nucleotides align to TRBD1. Germline V gives CDR1 SSHAT, CDR2 FNYEAQ (reference sequence). J was trimmed by 8 bases and V by 5 bases; bases with no gene match: 2. CDR3 size: 12 residues. Drawing the rest from reference TRBV7-7 and TRBJ1-4, the complete variable domain is GAGVSQSPRYKVTKRGQDVTLRCDPISSHATLYWYQQALGQGPEFLTYFNYEAQPDKSGLPSDRFSAERPEGSISTLTIQRTEQRDSAMYRCASSPDREKLFFGSGTQLSVL.

The chain carries TRBV5-1 and TRBJ2-3; D gene unclear. From germline, CDR1 is SGHRS and CDR2 YFSETQ. This CDR3 has 14 amino acids. V lost 1 base and J lost 3, with 9 bases in between. CDR3 region: CASSLFLETDTQYF. CDR3 nucleotides: TGCGCCAGCAGCTTGTTCCTAGAAACAGATACGCAGTATTTT.

The chain couples TRBV4-3 to TRBJ2-4, with 7 bases lining up with TRBD2. V lost 0 bases to trimming and J lost 5 bases; unmatched junction nucleotides: 4. Germline loops: CDR1 LGHNA, CDR2 YSLEER. The CDR3 sequence is 15 residues long. CDR3 nucleotides: TGCGCCAGCAGCCAAGAAAGCGGGATGGAAAACATTCAGTACTTC. As protein: CASSQESGMENIQYF.

The chain couples TRBV5-5 to TRBJ2-7; D is perhaps TRBD2 (6 bases). This CDR3 region has 14 residues. The germline CDR1 and CDR2 sequences are SGHKS and YYEKEE (reference sequence). Trimming removed 4 bases from V and 2 bases from J, with 13 bases in between. This CDR3 reads CASSLRDFAYEQYF. DNA of the CDR3: TGTGCCAGCAGCCTCCGGGACTTCGCCTACGAGCAGTACTTC. The full variable domain, rest sourced from reference TRBV5-5 and TRBJ2-7, is DAGVTQSPTHLIKTRGQQVTLRCSPISGHKSVSWYQQVLGQGPQFIFQYYEKEERGRGNFPDRFSARQFPNYSSELNVNALLLGDSALYLCASSLRDFAYEQYFGPGTRLTVT.

This chain joins TRBV10-3 and TRBJ2-1; 9 bases fit TRBD1. Germline CDR1 reads ENHRY; CDR2 reads SYGVKD. This CDR3 is built from 15 residues. V shed 3 bases and J 7 bases; nucleotides not matched to a gene: 7. The CDR3 region is CAISDRQGVRNEQFF. In DNA, the CDR3 is TGTGCCATCAGTGACAGACAGGGGGTTAGGAATGAGCAGTTCTTC.

The chain has TRBV7-9 and TRBJ1-3, with D maybe TRBD1 (6 bases). Deletions cut 5 bases from V and 0 bases from J, with 11 bases between. This CDR3 region has 15 residues. Germline CDR1 and CDR2: SEHNR and FQNEAQ (reference sequence). CDR3 residues: CASSPPDSSGNTIYF. In DNA form, the CDR3 reads TGTGCCAGCAGCCCGCCGGACAGCTCTGGAAACACCATATATTTT.